The T cell receptor beta chain described here comes from a study of blood T cells in healthy people across ages. Overall study findings and caveats: In older individuals, TCR beta diversity per million T cells was lower, falling roughly linearly with age.

Next came a second PCR, run for about 7 to 12 cycles, which used a sample-barcoded 5' primer along with a J-beta primer mix. TCRdb independently ran MiXCR on the 5' RACE reads; one entry per CDR3 protein. The table includes about 720,000 distinct CDR3 sequences, 20% to 25% detected once. CDR1 and CDR2 (germline): KGHSH, LQKENI. The length of the CDR3 is 16 residues. V lost 4 bases to trimming and J lost 1 base; unmatched junction nucleotides: 9. As concerns this clonotype: No antigen is known for it.

The data also belong to a second study, concerning T cells of mothers and their children. That paper adds: Researchers report slightly higher, though non-significant, overlap in related mother-child pairs than in unrelated pairs.

Material: blood. This chain connects TRBV18 to TRBJ1-1, with TRBD1 matching over 7 bases. This receptor was obtained from a boy under 18 in good health. Here the CDR3 DNA reads TGTGCCAGCTCACTAGAAAGGGGGCACACGAACACTGAAGCTTTCTTT. Translating it yields CASSLERGHTNTEAFF.